Sequencing of this T cell receptor (beta chain) was carried out in a study of radiation and T cells in renal cell carcinoma. Sequencing used immunoSEQ multiplex PCR; TCRdb keeps in-frame clones, though not all of them. The repertoire has 7,500 to 10,000 clones, approximately 64% of them found once; the top ten carry roughly 14%. Notes on this clone: Its target is unknown.

V lost 3 bases, J lost 5 bases, and 9 bases stayed unmatched. This CDR3 spans 16 amino acids. Per the germline V gene, CDR1 is KGHSH and CDR2 is LQKENI. Treatment described: treatment-naive control, cytoreductive nephrectomy. Controls included a few female and 11 to 12 male donors, resected 2011 to 2014. Findings and limits, study-wide: Tumor samples were small regions of approximately 0.92 g. Top 100 clonotypes averaged about 50% in irradiated versus about 43% in nephrectomy-only tumors.

Sequences were derived from tumor tissue, sampled from a patient whose treatment was nephrectomy without radiotherapy. The TCR comes from a man between 60 and 70 years old with renal cell carcinoma. The chain combines TRBV18 with TRBJ2-5; 10 bases map to TRBD2. Written as DNA, the CDR3 is TGTGCCAGCTCACCCCCGAGCGGGGGGGCAGGGGAGACCCAGTACTTC. Amino acid sequence: CASSPPSGGAGETQYF.